A single sample gave rise to the 14 T cell receptor beta chains below, sequenced in a study of cytomegalovirus exposure and HLA in healthy donors. Both 60 Vbeta primers and 13 Jbeta primers went into the PCR. Here immunoSEQ multiplex PCR was the method, and the copy in TCRdb shows in-frame clones only, minus some. Among fewer than 250,000 clones, 82% were seen once, and the ten largest hold around 6%. The sample taken for sequencing was PBMCs. These receptors came from a man aged 40-49 years in good health and CMV-seropositive.

A few counts support this clone. The V and J genes are TRBV9 and TRBJ2-6; D ambiguous. V gave up 5 bases and J gave up 0 bases, with 6 bases separating them. Germline values: CDR1 SGDLS, CDR2 YYNGEE. The CDR3 has 14 amino acids. As DNA, the CDR3 is TGTGCCAGCAGATCCTTCTCTGGGGCCAACGTCCTGACTTTC. Amino acids: CASRSFSGANVLTF. The variable domain in full, with the rest retrieved from reference TRBV9 and TRBJ2-6, is DSGVTQTPKHLITATGQRVTLRCSPRSGDLSVYWYQQSLDQGLQFLIQYYNGEERAKGNILERFSAQQFPDLHSELNLSSLELGDSALYFCASRSFSGANVLTFGAGSRLTVL.

This clone was recorded once. The V and J genes are TRBV14 and TRBJ1-1; TRBD1 might be the D (5 bases). The germline V and J ends were trimmed by 4 bases and 0 bases, with 9 bases remaining between them. Germline V gene data show CDR1 as SGHDN and CDR2 as FVKESK. The CDR3 runs to 14 residues. The CDR3 sequence: CASSLAGLNTEAFF. CDR3 sequence (DNA): TGTGCCAGCAGCCTTGCAGGGTTGAACACTGAAGCTTTCTTT.

Only a few counts were recorded for this clone. The chain is built from TRBV27 and TRBJ2-7; TRBD2 agrees at 11 bases. V lost 7 bases and J lost 4; bases outside the gene matches: 12. The CDR3 sequence is 16 residues long. In germline, CDR1 is MNHEY, CDR2 SMNVEV (reference sequence). DNA for the CDR3: TGTGCCAGCAAGAGTCGACCGGGACTAGCGGCTTACGAGCAGTACTTC. Translated, it gives CASKSRPGLAAYEQYF.

V and J are TRBV27 and TRBJ2-2, with 7 bases matching TRBD2. The V gene end was trimmed by 5 bases and the J gene end by 2 bases; junction bases not matched to a gene: 8. CDR1 is MNHEY, CDR2 SMNVEV, per germline (reference sequence). This CDR3 region has 16 residues. This CDR3 is CASSQALAENTGELFF. CDR3 DNA: TGTGCCAGCAGTCAAGCTCTAGCGGAAAACACCGGGGAGCTGTTTTTT.

The J gene is TRBJ2-3, the V gene TRBV20-1; D unresolved. Germline CDR1 is DFQATT and CDR2 is SNEGSKA (reference sequence). V was clipped by 5 bases and J by 5 bases, with 8 bases between them. This CDR3 is 11 amino acids long. CDR3 loop: CSAGAGDTQYF. The CDR3 DNA follows: TGCAGTGCTGGTGCCGGAGATACGCAGTATTTT.

This sequence joins TRBV6-5 and TRBJ1-3; TRBD1 matches 10 bases. Germline assignment: CDR1 MNHEY and CDR2 SVGAGI. V lost 6 bases and J lost 7; bases outside the gene matches: 3. The CDR3 is made up of 13 amino acids. CDR3 loop: CASSRQGANTIYF. For the CDR3, the DNA is TGTGCCAGCAGCAGACAGGGGGCCAACACCATATATTTT.

This sequence joins TRBV2 and TRBJ1-2; a possible D gene is TRBD1 (6 bases). Germline values: CDR1 SNHLY, CDR2 FYNNEI. The germline V and J ends were trimmed by 6 bases and 3 bases, with 11 bases remaining between them. There are 13 residues in the CDR3. The CDR3 loop is CASRQGQDYGYTF. Written as DNA, the CDR3 is TGTGCCAGCAGACAGGGCCAGGACTATGGCTACACCTTC.

The chain recombines TRBV7-8 with TRBJ2-1; 7 positions match TRBD2. With 5 bases clipped from V and 8 bases from J, the junction kept 12 bases outside the gene matches. The germline CDR1 and CDR2 sequences are SGHVS and FQNEAQ. The CDR3 consists of 15 residues. The CDR3 coding sequence is TGTGCCAGCAGCGTTCGTGAGGGCGGGAGTTATGAGCAGTTCTTC. As protein: CASSVREGGSYEQFF.

The rearrangement joins TRBV30 to TRBJ2-5; TRBD1 aligns across 9 bases. Germline CDR1 reads GTSNPN; CDR2 reads SVGIG (reference sequence). This CDR3 is built from 13 residues. Unmatched junction bases numbered 2, after V lost 2 bases and J lost 4 bases. CDR3 coding DNA: TGTGCCTGGAGTCCGACAGGGGGAGAGACCCAGTACTTC. Amino acid sequence: CAWSPTGGETQYF.

This clone was seen only once. This rearrangement joins TRBV5-8 to TRBJ1-5; the D is unclear. CDR3 size: 18 residues. Deletions cut 0 bases from V and 1 base from J, with 17 bases between. Germline loops: CDR1 SGHTS, CDR2 YDEGEE. CDR3 DNA sequence: TGTGCCAGCAGCTTGGTACGCTCTCTGACGGGGAGCAATCAGCCCCAGCATTTT. It is translated as CASSLVRSLTGSNQPQHF.

The rearrangement joins TRBV9 to TRBJ2-4; a possible D gene is TRBD1 (6 bases). CDR3 length: 18 residues. V shed 0 bases and J shed 0 bases, with 16 bases lying between them. Germline V gives CDR1 SGDLS, CDR2 YYNGEE. The CDR3 nucleotides read TGTGCCAGCAGCGTAGGCCCCGGGACAACTTTAGCCAAAAACATTCAGTACTTC. This encodes CASSVGPGTTLAKNIQYF.

V and J are TRBV6-1 and TRBJ2-7; D perhaps matches TRBD2 (6 bases). The germline V gene has CDR1 MNHNS and CDR2 SASEGT. V shed 3 bases and J shed 0 bases, with 18 bases lying between them. The CDR3 contains 17 residues. The CDR3 reads CASSDLREFPVSYEQYF. The CDR3 nucleotides read TGTGCCAGCAGTGACCTTCGGGAGTTCCCGGTCTCCTACGAGCAGTACTTC.

The chain employs TRBV18 and TRBJ1-5; D gene uncertain. The germline V gene has CDR1 KGHSH and CDR2 LQKENI. The CDR3 totals 14 residues. Trimming stripped 3 bases from V and 5 bases from J, with 11 bases between. The CDR3 DNA reads TGTGCCAGCTCACCCTATCGACATGATCAGCCCCAGCATTTT. Its protein product is CASSPYRHDQPQHF. The full variable domain, with the rest looked up from reference TRBV18 and TRBJ1-5, is NAGVMQNPRHLVRRRGQEARLRCSPMKGHSHVYWYRQLPEEGLKFMVYLQKENIIDESGMPKERFSAEFPKEGPSILRIQQVVRGDSAAYFCASSPYRHDQPQHFGDGTRLSIL.

The rearrangement uses TRBV11-2 and TRBJ2-3; 14 nucleotides align to TRBD2. The germline gives CDR1 SGHAT, CDR2 FQNNGV. The V and J ends lost 5 bases and 5 bases, in that order; junction bases with no gene match: 9. The CDR3 totals 17 residues. The CDR3 DNA sequence: TGTGCCAGCAGCCTGACCGGGACTAGCGGGAGAAAAGATACGCAGTATTTT. It translates to CASSLTGTSGRKDTQYF.